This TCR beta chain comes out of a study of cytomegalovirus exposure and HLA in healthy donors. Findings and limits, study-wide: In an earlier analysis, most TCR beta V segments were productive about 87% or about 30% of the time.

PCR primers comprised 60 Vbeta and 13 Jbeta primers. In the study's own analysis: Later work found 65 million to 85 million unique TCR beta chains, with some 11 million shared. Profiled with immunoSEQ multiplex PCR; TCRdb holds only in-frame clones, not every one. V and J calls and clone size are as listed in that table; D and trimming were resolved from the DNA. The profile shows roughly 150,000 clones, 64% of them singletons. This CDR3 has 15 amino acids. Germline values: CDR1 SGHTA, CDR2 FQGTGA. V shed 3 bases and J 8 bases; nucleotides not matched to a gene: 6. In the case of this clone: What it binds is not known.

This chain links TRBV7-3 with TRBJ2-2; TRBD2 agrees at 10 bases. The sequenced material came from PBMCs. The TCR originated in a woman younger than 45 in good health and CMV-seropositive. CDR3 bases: TGTGCCAGCAGCTTCACTAGCGGGGTTGGTGGGGAGCTGTTTTTT. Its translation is CASSFTSGVGGELFF.